The T cell receptor (beta chain) under discussion was sequenced for a study of blood T cell repertoires in COVID-19. Study information: From the United States, Italy and Spain came samples of acute and convalescent COVID-19.

Resolution of symptoms, clearance, or two negative PCRs was present in recovered Cohort 3 donors. TCRdb's copy holds only in-frame clones and misses some; the assay was immunoSEQ multiplex PCR. The sample has nearly 250,000 clones, approximately 85% seen once. Looked up from germline, CDR1 is KGHSH and CDR2 is LQKENI. This CDR3 is built from 14 residues. V gave up 3 bases and J gave up 8 bases; unmatched junction bases: 9. This TCR was recovered from a woman aged 45-59 years who had recovered from COVID-19. Sequenced sample: PBMCs or T cells enriched from blood (not recorded which). The V gene is TRBV18, the J gene TRBJ1-2; 7 bases match TRBD1. CDR3 bases: TGTGCCAGCTCACCGCCCCAAGACAGGGAGGGCTACACCTTC. This translates into CASSPPQDREGYTF.